Following are 22 T cell receptor beta chains from one sample sequenced in a study of early T cells in non-severe SARS-CoV-2 infection (dated by TCRdb to about 2021). Libraries were prepared through 5' RACE. The sequencer listed for this sample is NextSeq 500. Clones were called with MiXCR by TCRdb after fastp trimmed the public reads at Q25, and only in-frame beta chains were retained. Rows merge per CDR3 protein into single entries with the most common DNA and genes. The sample table records about 33,000 distinct CDR3 sequences; over 4.5% of these occur just once. Of the sample, roughly 13% is held by the ten largest clones. Sequencing used whole blood. The receptor set was obtained from an adult who was a healthcare worker with PCR-confirmed SARS-CoV-2 infection or an uninfected control (not recorded which).

The table lists this clonotype with many counts. The chain is built from TRBV28 and TRBJ2-1; 7 bases are a match to TRBD2. The germline CDR1 and CDR2 sequences are MDHEN and SYDVKM. The CDR3 covers 16 residues. Trimming took 2 bases from V and 9 from J; bases not matched to a gene: 13. For the CDR3, the DNA is TGTGCCAGCAGTTTACTCGTGCGGGGGTTGAGTCCTGAGCAGTTCTTC. Its protein is CASSLLVRGLSPEQFF. Using reference TRBV28 and TRBJ2-1 for the parts outside the CDR3, the full variable domain is DVKVTQSSRYLVKRTGEKVFLECVQDMDHENMFWYRQDPGLGLRLIYFSYDVKMKEKGDIPEGYSVSREKKERFSLILESASTNQTSMYLCASSLLVRGLSPEQFFGPGTRLTVL.

This clonotype turned up a few times. The rearrangement joins TRBV10-3 to TRBJ2-5; 10 bases line up with TRBD2. The germline gives CDR1 ENHRY, CDR2 SYGVKD. The CDR3 consists of 17 residues. After removal of 0 bases from V and 2 bases from J, the junction contained 6 bases not matched to a gene. CDR3 sequence reads: CAISESLAGTVQETQYF. The CDR3 DNA reads TGTGCCATCAGTGAGTCACTAGCGGGGACCGTGCAAGAGACCCAGTACTTC.

This chain uses TRBV29-1 with TRBJ1-1; D is unresolved. Germline CDR1 SQVTM, CDR2 ANQGSEA. Between the trimmed V and J ends, which lost 8 bases and 5 bases, there was a span of 18 bases. The CDR3 length is 13 residues. This CDR3 is CSIPGVSFTEAFF. Written as DNA, the CDR3 is TGCAGCATCCCAGGAGTGTCTTTTACTGAAGCTTTCTTT.

This clonotype has at least ten counts. The V and J genes are TRBV4-1 and TRBJ2-1; tentative D call: TRBD2 (6 bases). Germline V gene lookup returns CDR1 MGHRA and CDR2 YSYEKL. Trimming pared 3 bases from V and 4 bases from J, leaving 10 bases between. This CDR3 comprises 14 residues. In nucleotides, the CDR3 is TGCGCCAGCAGCCAGGGACTGTTATACAATGAGCAGTTCTTC. Translation gives CASSQGLLYNEQFF.

This clonotype was picked up many times. This chain connects TRBV29-1 to TRBJ1-2; no definite D call. V shed 1 base and J shed 2 bases, with 17 bases lying between them. Germline-derived CDR1 and CDR2 are SQVTM and ANQGSEA. The CDR3 runs 16 residues. The CDR3 coding sequence is TGCAGCGTTGAAGGTCCGACAAGACGAGGGAACTATGGCTACACCTTC. This sequence encodes CSVEGPTRRGNYGYTF.

This clonotype turned up a few times. The chain joins TRBV5-4 to TRBJ2-5; 11 nucleotides align to TRBD1. V was pared by 4 bases and J by 5 bases, with 13 bases of the junction left unmatched. The length of the CDR3 is 17 residues. From germline, CDR1 is SGHNT and CDR2 YYREEE (reference sequence). CDR3 loop: CASSGRTGGLGAETQYF. The CDR3 DNA reads TGTGCCAGCAGCGGTCGGACAGGGGGCCTCGGGGCGGAGACCCAGTACTTC.

The table lists this clonotype with many counts. CDR3 sequence: CASSPGAGRVNTEAFF. The CDR3 DNA reads as TGTGCCAGCAGCCCAGGGGCTGGCAGGGTAAATACTGAAGCTTTCTTT. The rearrangement uses TRBV7-2 and TRBJ1-1, with TRBD1 as a possible D gene (6 bases). Germline assignment: CDR1 SGHTA and CDR2 FQGNSA. The CDR3 totals 16 residues. Trimming pared 5 bases from V and 5 bases from J, leaving 21 bases between.

This clonotype was recorded a few times. The chain links TRBV20-1 to TRBJ2-2, with no clear D. The CDR3 covers 13 residues. CDR1 DFQATT and CDR2 SNEGSKA come from the germline V gene (reference sequence). V was pared by 3 bases and J by 7 bases, with 12 bases between. The CDR3 region has the DNA TGCAGTGCTAGTTGGGGAATGGTCGGGGAGCTGTTTTTT. Translating gives CSASWGMVGELFF.

This clonotype came up many times. The rearrangement links TRBV2 to TRBJ2-5; no clear D gene. Per the germline V gene, CDR1 is SNHLY and CDR2 is FYNNEI. V was pared by 4 bases and J by 1 base, with 7 bases between. The CDR3 runs to 13 residues. The CDR3 protein is CASSAVSQETQYF. CDR3 bases: TGTGCCAGCAGTGCGGTCAGCCAAGAGACCCAGTACTTC.

At least ten counts were recorded for this clonotype. The chain is built from TRBV2 and TRBJ2-7; weak D call: TRBD1 (6 bases). Germline V gene lookup returns CDR1 SNHLY and CDR2 FYNNEI. V was trimmed by 6 bases and J by 1 base, leaving 13 bases between them. The CDR3 is made up of 14 amino acids. The CDR3, as DNA: TGTGCCAGCAGGGAGGACAGACCTTCCTACGAGCAGTACTTC. As protein: CASREDRPSYEQYF. The full variable domain, in which reference TRBV2 and TRBJ2-7 provide the parts outside the CDR3, is EPEVTQTPSHQVTQMGQEVILRCVPISNHLYFYWYRQILGQKVEFLVSFYNNEISEKSEIFDDQFSVERPDGSNFTLKIRSTKLEDSAMYFCASREDRPSYEQYFGPGTRLTVT.

V usage is TRBV20-1 and J usage is TRBJ1-2; a possible D gene is TRBD1 (5 bases). V was pared by 0 bases and J by 1 base, with 12 bases between. Germline CDR1 reads DFQATT; CDR2 reads SNEGSKA (reference sequence). The length of the CDR3 is 15 residues. The CDR3 DNA follows: TGCAGTGCTAGAGATCTAGGGGCATATAACTATGGCTACACCTTC. Translation: CSARDLGAYNYGYTF.

Many counts were recorded for this clonotype. The chain recombines TRBV4-1 with TRBJ1-4; weak D call: TRBD1 (5 bases). The CDR3 extends over 15 amino acids. Germline loops: CDR1 MGHRA, CDR2 YSYEKL. Deletions cut 4 bases from V and 7 bases from J, with 16 bases between. CDR3 loop: CASSLEEGRSEKLFF. CDR3 sequence (DNA): TGCGCCAGCAGCCTCGAAGAGGGGAGGAGTGAAAAACTGTTTTTT.

The rearrangement uses TRBV20-1 and TRBJ2-1; D might be TRBD2 (5 bases). The V gene lost 0 bases and the J gene lost 9 bases, with 12 bases spanning the gap. Germline V gene data show CDR1 as DFQATT and CDR2 as SNEGSKA (reference sequence). CDR3 length: 13 residues. DNA of the CDR3: TGCAGTGCTAGAGAACACGCGGGCGGTGAGCAGTTCTTC. It yields the protein CSAREHAGGEQFF.

The V and J genes are TRBV6-5 and TRBJ2-3, with D tentatively TRBD1 or TRBD2 (5 bases each). CDR1 and CDR2 from the germline V gene are MNHEY and SVGAGI. V lost 6 bases, J lost 0 bases, and 16 bases lay in between. The CDR3 is 16 amino acids. The CDR3 DNA reads as TGTGCCAGCAGCTTGTGGGACGGAGGAAGCACAGATACGCAGTATTTT. As protein: CASSLWDGGSTDTQYF.

This chain connects TRBV6-4 to TRBJ2-3; D is possibly TRBD2 (7 bases). CDR3 length equals 16 residues. Trimming removed 0 bases from V and 4 bases from J, with 14 bases in between. Per germline, CDR1 MRHNA and CDR2 SNTAGT. The CDR3 loop reads CASSDSGGGQADTQYF. The CDR3 DNA reads TGTGCCAGCAGTGACTCTGGGGGGGGCCAGGCAGATACGCAGTATTTT.

This clonotype was recorded a few times. This chain links TRBV11-2 with TRBJ1-2; D unresolved. Germline-derived CDR1 and CDR2 are SGHAT and FQNNGV. V was trimmed by 0 bases and J by 7 bases, leaving 12 bases between them. This CDR3 contains 14 residues. The CDR3 spells CASSLESIGSGYTF. The DNA for the CDR3 is TGTGCCAGCAGCTTAGAAAGTATAGGATCTGGCTACACCTTC.

Only a few counts were recorded for this clonotype. The V gene is TRBV11-1, the J gene TRBJ2-5; D remains unclear. This CDR3 is 15 amino acids long. V gave up 5 bases and J gave up 3 bases, with 16 bases separating them. Germline CDR1 is SGHAT and CDR2 is FQDESV (reference sequence). CDR3 sequence (DNA): TGTGCCAGCAGCCGTAGCTTCTCTGGGAAAGAGACCCAGTACTTC. Its translation is CASSRSFSGKETQYF. Drawing the rest from reference TRBV11-1 and TRBJ2-5, the complete variable domain is EAEVAQSPRYKITEKSQAVAFWCDPISGHATLYWYRQILGQGPELLVQFQDESVVDDSQLPKDRFSAERLKGVDSTLKIQPAELGDSAMYLCASSRSFSGKETQYFGPGTRLLVL.

The chain carries TRBV30 and TRBJ2-3, with 7 bases matching TRBD2. Per germline, CDR1 GTSNPN and CDR2 SVGIG (reference sequence). This CDR3 has 13 residues. V shed 3 bases, J shed 1 base, and the junction held 1 base outside the gene matches. The CDR3 is CAWSLAGTDTQYF. The CDR3 nucleotides read TGTGCCTGGAGCCTAGCGGGCACAGATACGCAGTATTTT. Full variable domain (outside the CDR3, taken from reference TRBV30 and TRBJ2-3): SQTIHQWPATLVQPVGSPLSLECTVEGTSNPNLYWYRQAAGRGLQLLFYSVGIGQISSEVPQNLSASRPQDRQFILSSKKLLLSDSGFYLCAWSLAGTDTQYFGPGTRLTVL.

A few counts support this clonotype. The chain combines TRBV27 with TRBJ2-3; tentative D call: TRBD2 (6 bases). The V gene's germline CDR1 is MNHEY and CDR2 SMNVEV (reference sequence). The CDR3 length is 18 residues. V shed 5 bases and J shed 4 bases, with 25 bases lying between them. CDR3 in amino acids: CASSPIILVGGWSDTQYF. DNA for the CDR3: TGTGCCAGCAGTCCCATCATTTTAGTCGGGGGTTGGTCAGATACGCAGTATTTT.

This clonotype was counted a few times. The junction departs from the called germline gene at one end, perhaps through a read error. The chain combines TRBV7-8 with TRBJ2-7; possibly TRBD1 for D (6 bases). CDR3 length: 13 amino acids. Germline V lookup: CDR1 SGHVS, CDR2 FQNEAQ. DNA of the CDR3: TGTGCCAGCAGCCCACAGGGAGCGCTGACTGCGCACTTC. It encodes CASSPQGALTAHF.

This clonotype showed up many times. In nucleotides, the CDR3 is TGTGCCAGCAGCTTAGGGCTAGCGGGGACTACGCAGTATTTT. Its protein product is CASSLGLAGTTQYF. The V gene is TRBV7-9, the J gene TRBJ2-3; the match to TRBD2 covers 9 bases. Germline V gene data show CDR1 as SEHNR and CDR2 as FQNEAQ (reference sequence). This CDR3 is 14 amino acids long. V lost 1 base, J lost 8 bases, and 4 bases stayed unmatched. The full variable domain, with the rest looked up from reference TRBV7-9 and TRBJ2-3, is DTGVSQNPRHKITKRGQNVTFRCDPISEHNRLYWYRQTLGQGPEFLTYFQNEAQLEKSRLLSDRFSAERPKGSFSTLEIQRTEQGDSAMYLCASSLGLAGTTQYFGPGTRLTVL.

The table lists this clonotype with many counts. The V call is TRBV11-2, the J call TRBJ2-7, with 8 positions matching TRBD2. The germline V gene encodes CDR1 SGHAT and CDR2 FQNNGV. With V trimmed by 4 bases and J by 6 bases, 8 bases remained unmatched. This CDR3 comprises 14 residues. The DNA for the CDR3 is TGTGCCAGCAGCTCTGGGACTAGATTCGCCGAGCAGTACTTC. This gives the protein CASSSGTRFAEQYF.